This T cell receptor (beta chain) was sequenced in a study of technical replicates of blood from a few donors. Trimming removed 2 bases from V and 4 bases from J; junction bases left unmatched: 5. This CDR3 contains 15 residues. Germline values: CDR1 MGHRA, CDR2 YSYEKL. Assay: immunoSEQ multiplex PCR; the TCRdb copy retains only in-frame clones and omits some. Of approximately 85,000 clones listed, over 85% are singletons. This chain uses TRBV4-1 with TRBJ1-3, with 7 bases aligning to TRBD1. This clonotype originated in a human donor in good health. Sequencing was performed on T cells isolated from PBMCs. The CDR3: CASSQLRGAGNTIYF. The CDR3 DNA is TGCGCCAGCAGCCAACTCAGGGGGGCGGGAAACACCATATATTTT.